This T cell receptor beta chain came from a study of blood T cell repertoires in COVID-19 (dated by TCRdb to about 2020). Broadly, across the study: Samples from collaborators originated in the United States, Italy and Spain and spanned both the acute and convalescent phases of COVID-19. The material from the prospective study consisted of cDNA or gDNA derived from T cells, B-cell-depleted T cells, or PBMCs. Subjects who had been exposed to COVID-19, were actively infected with it, or had recovered from it provided the deeply sampled blood TCRbeta repertoires that made up the dataset. A freely available public database, intended as a resource for researchers studying the immune response to SARS-CoV-2, is where the repertoires were released. Samples were obtained from the ongoing ImmuneRACE study (first 160 participants) and from roughly 1,300 subjects provided by 6 global collaborators. A de-identified subject ID, COVID-19 status, age in years and sex were almost always included in the sample metadata. Where HLA class I and class II types were available, the types were taken from metadata supplied by the sample provider, not from assay-based typing. Summary of the overall study and its limitations: Clinical and demographic metadata were provided uncurated, with the amount varying by source and participant.

Details on this clone: Its cognate antigen has yet to be identified. Base qualities were left out, and no much larger clone turns up one base away.

Another Seattle source contributed samples from volunteer blood donors who had recovered from COVID-19. Each collaborating institution followed its own protocols to collect whole blood in K2EDTA tubes. Collaborator samples were shipped for TCRbeta analysis as frozen whole blood, isolated PBMCs, or DNA extracted from either sample type. The CDR1 and CDR2 encoded by the germline V gene are KGHSH and LQKENI. The V end gives up 3 bases and the J end 4 bases, leaving 3 bases in the junction not matched to a gene. The CDR3 covers 14 residues, taking in both the cysteine and the phenylalanine. Only the CDR3 region is kept as DNA, spanning 42 bases read in frame from base 1. TCRbeta CDR3 regions were amplified from genomic DNA using the immunoSEQ Assay, a bias-controlled multiplex PCR. The source study handled its data this way. The number of nucleated cells in each sample was estimated from the amplification of reference gene primers within the assay. To quantify the absolute abundance of each unique TCRbeta CDR3 rearrangement, sequence reads were collapsed and filtered. For each sample, productive Simpson clonality was calculated by taking the square root of Simpson's diversity index across productive rearrangements. As stored in TCRdb, this immuneACCESS dataset retains in-frame rearrangements with V and J assigned. A fraction of the clones does not appear; measured against another copy, unresolved V genes explain less than half of the discrepancy, and the remainder lacks a known reason. That table furnishes V, J and clone size, whereas the DNA furnished D and trimming. The sample contains around 280,000 clones, about 90% of them found a single time. The ten biggest clones cover approximately 2% of the sample.

The sequencing input was peripheral blood. This sequence originates from a woman aged 25 to 45 who had recovered from COVID-19. The chain is made from TRBV18 and TRBJ1-5; 7 middle bases align to TRBD1. CDR3 sequence: CASSPDRTNQPQHF. The sequenced DNA is TGTGCCAGCTCACCGGACAGGACGAATCAGCCCCAGCATTTT.